The 31 T cell receptor beta chains presented below share a single source sample, sequenced in a study of T cells in localized non-small cell lung cancer. The method was immunoSEQ multiplex PCR; TCRdb's version includes in-frame clones alone and lacks a portion of them. The profile shows roughly 40,000 clones, roughly 80% of them singletons. Sequenced material: PBMCs, taken before any cancer treatment. Every receptor here comes from a man aged 40 to 69 with stage II lung adenocarcinoma.

V usage is TRBV29-1 and J usage is TRBJ1-1; 7 bases fit TRBD1. V lost 7 bases to trimming and J lost 3 bases; unmatched junction nucleotides: 8. Germline CDR1 SQVTM, CDR2 ANQGSEA. This CDR3 contains 13 residues. Here the CDR3 DNA reads TGCAGCGCATCAGGGGGTAGGGACACTGAAGCTTTCTTT. Residues: CSASGGRDTEAFF.

This clone came up a few times. The chain is built from TRBV27 and TRBJ2-1; tentatively, D is TRBD1 or TRBD2 (5 bases each). The V end lost 3 bases, the J end lost 9 bases, and 15 bases lay between the germline ends. CDR3 length equals 14 residues. The germline V gene has CDR1 MNHEY and CDR2 SMNVEV (reference sequence). As DNA, the CDR3 is TGTGCCAGCAGTTTGAGCGCCAAGGGGAGTGAGCAGTTCTTC. Translating it yields CASSLSAKGSEQFF.

The chain uses TRBV6-5 and TRBJ1-1; D may be TRBD1 (6 bases). Trimming took 0 bases from V and 0 from J, leaving 8 bases between them. CDR3 length: 15 amino acids. The germline V gene encodes CDR1 MNHEY and CDR2 SVGAGI. The CDR3 region has the DNA TGTGCCAGCAGTTACTCGAGGACAGTGAACACTGAAGCTTTCTTT. As protein: CASSYSRTVNTEAFF.

This sequence joins TRBV5-1 and TRBJ1-5; D is perhaps TRBD1 (6 bases). CDR3 length equals 15 residues. Germline V gene lookup returns CDR1 SGHRS and CDR2 YFSETQ. V was shortened by 0 bases and J by 3 bases, with 10 bases between the two germline ends. The CDR3 loop reads CASSLGGQPNQPQHF. The CDR3 DNA reads TGCGCCAGCAGCTTGGGAGGACAGCCCAATCAGCCCCAGCATTTT.

The chain joins TRBV5-1 to TRBJ2-5, with D tentatively TRBD1 or TRBD2 (5 bases each). V was shortened by 6 bases and J by 2 bases, with 11 bases between the two germline ends. The CDR3 totals 13 residues. Germline loops: CDR1 SGHRS, CDR2 YFSETQ. The CDR3 here is CASKRGVQETQYF. DNA of the CDR3: TGCGCCAGCAAACGAGGGGTACAAGAGACCCAGTACTTC. Based on the CDR3 plus reference TRBV5-1 and TRBJ2-5, the full variable domain is KAGVTQTPRYLIKTRGQQVTLSCSPISGHRSVSWYQQTPGQGLQFLFEYFSETQRNKGNFPGRFSGRQFSNSRSEMNVSTLELGDSALYLCASKRGVQETQYFGPGTRLLVL.

The chain has TRBV7-2 and TRBJ2-5; 9 bases fit TRBD1. This CDR3 has 14 residues. The trim removed 5 bases at V and 7 bases at J, leaving 8 bases unmatched. Germline V lookup: CDR1 SGHTA, CDR2 FQGNSA. In DNA, the CDR3 is TGTGCCAGCAGCGTTACAGGGGGCGAAGGGACCCAGTACTTC. It is translated as CASSVTGGEGTQYF.

The chain joins TRBV11-2 to TRBJ2-1; D possibly corresponds to TRBD2 (8 bases). This CDR3 is 15 amino acids long. Germline loops: CDR1 SGHAT, CDR2 FQNNGV. V gave up 4 bases and J gave up 4 bases, with 14 bases separating them. For the CDR3, the DNA is TGTGCCAGCAGCTCCGTAGCGGGACAGTACAATGAGCAGTTCTTC. Its translation: CASSSVAGQYNEQFF.

The chain carries TRBV6-1 and TRBJ1-2, with D hard to call. The CDR3 has 14 residues. Germline CDR1 reads MNHNS; CDR2 reads SASEGT. V dropped 8 bases and J dropped 2 bases, with 15 bases sitting between them. CDR3 coding DNA: TGTGCCAGCTCCGGGAGCGGGATAAACTATGGCTACACCTTC. It translates to CASSGSGINYGYTF.

This chain uses TRBV5-1 with TRBJ1-3; 7 nucleotides agree with TRBD1. The CDR3 totals 15 residues. CDR1 SGHRS and CDR2 YFSETQ come from the germline V gene. Trimming took 4 bases from V and 1 from J; bases not matched to a gene: 5. The CDR3 region is CASSPGTASGNTIYF. In nucleotides, the CDR3 is TGCGCCAGCAGCCCCGGGACAGCTTCTGGAAACACCATATATTTT.

CDR3: CASSQDRGAAGGNEQFF. DNA for the CDR3: TGCGCCAGCAGCCAAGATCGAGGGGCAGCCGGGGGCAATGAGCAGTTCTTC. The genes are TRBV4-3 and TRBJ2-1; the D gene is possibly TRBD2 (6 bases). This CDR3 region has 17 residues. Germline V gene sequence: CDR1 LGHNA, CDR2 YSLEER. V lost 0 bases and J 6 bases, leaving 18 bases between the germline ends.

The chain is built from TRBV9 and TRBJ1-5; D is possibly TRBD1 (5 bases). The germline gives CDR1 SGDLS, CDR2 YYNGEE. V was shortened by 4 bases and J by 1 base, with 12 bases between the two germline ends. The CDR3 runs to 15 residues. This CDR3 is CASSSGGGSNQPQHF. CDR3 sequence (DNA): TGTGCCAGCAGCTCCGGTGGGGGGAGCAATCAGCCCCAGCATTTT.

The chain joins TRBV11-1 to TRBJ2-7; 7 nucleotides match TRBD2. Germline CDR1 and CDR2: SGHAT and FQDESV (reference sequence). This CDR3 comprises 14 residues. V lost 5 bases and J lost 7; bases outside the gene matches: 11. This CDR3 reads CASSLGRAVKEQYF. CDR3 bases: TGTGCCAGCAGCCTTGGGAGGGCAGTTAAAGAGCAGTACTTC.

This rearrangement joins TRBV28 to TRBJ2-5; 9 nucleotides agree with TRBD1. The germline CDR1 and CDR2 sequences are MDHEN and SYDVKM. V dropped 6 bases and J dropped 5; count of bases not matched to a gene: 10. This CDR3 has 15 amino acids. CDR3 bases: TGTGCCAGCAGCCCCTGGACAGGGGTGTCGGAGACCCAGTACTTC. Amino acid sequence: CASSPWTGVSETQYF.

In DNA form, the CDR3 reads TGTGCCAGCAGCTTAACGGGGACTAGCACGCAAGAGACCCAGTACTTC. This gives the protein CASSLTGTSTQETQYF. The chain links TRBV7-3 to TRBJ2-5; 9 nucleotides align to TRBD2. Trimming at V came to 0 bases and at J to 2 bases, leaving 4 bases not matched to a gene. The V gene's germline CDR1 is SGHTA and CDR2 FQGTGA. The CDR3 has 16 amino acids.

The rearrangement joins TRBV4-1 to TRBJ2-7; the D is unclear. V lost 0 bases, J lost 4 bases, and 13 bases lay in between. The CDR3 is 15 residues long. Germline lookup yields CDR1 MGHRA and CDR2 YSYEKL. The CDR3 DNA follows: TGCGCCAGCAGCCAAGATCGGGCCACCCGATACGAGCAGTACTTC. As protein: CASSQDRATRYEQYF.

The chain has TRBV19 and TRBJ1-2, with D possibly being TRBD1 (5 bases). CDR3 length equals 14 residues. The V and J ends lost 9 bases and 4 bases respectively, with 18 bases between them. Germline V gene lookup returns CDR1 LNHDA and CDR2 SQIVND (reference sequence). The CDR3 loop reads CASSPERGGYGYTF. CDR3 bases: TGTGCCAGCTCTCCGGAGAGGGGAGGCTATGGCTACACCTTC. Full variable domain (rest looked up from reference TRBV19 and TRBJ1-2): DGGITQSPKYLFRKEGQNVTLSCEQNLNHDAMYWYRQDPGQGLRLIYYSQIVNDFQKGDIAEGYSVSREKKESFPLTVTSAQKNPTAFYLCASSPERGGYGYTFGSGTRLTVV.

About this clone itself: Mismatch with germline at one junction end may stem from a read error. The rearrangement uses TRBV10-3 and TRBJ2-7; TRBD1 is a possible D gene (5 bases). This CDR3 has 13 residues. The V gene's germline CDR1 is ENHRY and CDR2 SYGVKD. CDR3 coding DNA: TGTGCCAGCAGTTACGGCAGGGCCTACGAGCAGTACTTC. It codes for CASSYGRAYEQYF.

This sequence joins TRBV15 and TRBJ1-4; D gene unclear. The germline gives CDR1 LNHNV, CDR2 YYDKDF (reference sequence). CDR3 length: 13 residues. V lost 5 bases to trimming and J lost 7 bases, with 11 bases between them. CDR3 nucleotides: TGTGCCACCAGCGTTTACGGTGTTGAAAAACTGTTTTTT. Protein: CATSVYGVEKLFF.

The gene calls are TRBV6-5 and TRBJ1-4; perhaps TRBD1 as D (6 bases). Germline CDR1 reads MNHEY; CDR2 reads SVGAGI. The V end lost 6 bases, the J end lost 5 bases, and 16 bases lay between the germline ends. This CDR3 region has 15 residues. The CDR3 DNA sequence: TGTGCCAGCAGCCTGAGGGGGACTGTGAATGAAAAACTGTTTTTT. It translates to CASSLRGTVNEKLFF.

The rearrangement uses TRBV6-5 and TRBJ1-5; D is unclear. CDR1 is MNHEY and CDR2 is SVGAGI in the germline V gene. V lost 2 bases and J 5 bases, leaving 10 bases between the germline ends. CDR3 size: 14 residues. CDR3 amino acids: CASSYVREDQPQHF. The CDR3 DNA sequence: TGTGCCAGCAGTTACGTGCGGGAAGATCAGCCCCAGCATTTT.

This clone is categorized as medium-sized. Other nucleotide sequences from this sample produce the same CDR3. This rearrangement joins TRBV29-1 to TRBJ1-1; D unclear. CDR3 size: 13 residues. The V gene lost 1 base and the J gene lost 3 bases, with 9 bases spanning the gap. From germline, CDR1 is SQVTM and CDR2 ANQGSEA. DNA of the CDR3: TGCAGCGTTGAAGGGGGAGGAGACACTGAAGCTTTCTTT. Its protein is CSVEGGGDTEAFF.

V and J are TRBV5-1 and TRBJ1-6; no clear D. V lost 1 base to trimming and J lost 7 bases, with 15 bases between them. This CDR3 is built from 16 residues. Germline values: CDR1 SGHRS, CDR2 YFSETQ. CDR3 DNA sequence: TGCGCCAGCAGCTTGATTGGGGAGGGTCTAAATTCACCCCTCCACTTT. Translating it yields CASSLIGEGLNSPLHF.

This clone was found once. CDR3 residues: CASSLGTGYNQPQHF. CDR3 sequence (DNA): TGTGCCAGCAGCTTAGGGACAGGGTACAATCAGCCCCAGCATTTT. The chain combines TRBV7-8 with TRBJ1-5, with 8 bases fitting TRBD1. Per the germline V gene, CDR1 is SGHVS and CDR2 is FQNEAQ. V gave up 1 base and J gave up 3 bases; unmatched junction bases: 2. This CDR3 region has 15 residues.

This sequence joins TRBV4-1 and TRBJ1-2; D is unclear. The CDR3 sequence is 12 residues long. From germline, CDR1 is MGHRA and CDR2 YSYEKL. Trimming cost V 0 bases and J 8 bases, with 7 bases left between them. As DNA, the CDR3 is TGCGCCAGCAGCCAAGAGGGCCGGGGCTACACCTTC. The encoded protein is CASSQEGRGYTF.

This chain's CDR3 is CASSLGTSTYEQYF. The DNA for the CDR3 is TGCGCCAGCAGCTTGGGGACTAGCACCTACGAGCAGTACTTC. The chain has TRBV5-1 and TRBJ2-7, with 8 bases aligning to TRBD2. This CDR3 contains 14 residues. J was trimmed by 2 bases and V by 0 bases; bases with no gene match: 1. Germline-derived CDR1 and CDR2 are SGHRS and YFSETQ.

The V gene is TRBV19, the J gene TRBJ2-1, with TRBD2 identical over 7 bases. J gave up 8 bases and V 5 bases, and 12 bases lay outside the gene matches. Germline V gene data show CDR1 as LNHDA and CDR2 as SQIVND (reference sequence). The CDR3 is made up of 15 amino acids. The CDR3 DNA sequence: TGTGCCAGTAGTGCATCTAGCGGTTGGGGGGATGAGCAGTTCTTC. Residues: CASSASSGWGDEQFF.

The CDR3 loop reads CASSLELAQGNTEAFF. CDR3 nucleotides: TGTGCCAGCAGCTTAGAGTTGGCACAGGGGAACACTGAAGCTTTCTTT. This chain connects TRBV7-6 to TRBJ1-1; maybe TRBD1 (6 bases). Looked up from germline, CDR1 is SGHVS and CDR2 is FNYEAQ. V was trimmed by 1 base and J by 1 base, leaving 13 bases between them. The CDR3 sequence is 16 residues long.

This sequence joins TRBV5-6 and TRBJ1-1, with D tentatively TRBD1 (5 bases). This CDR3 has 13 residues. Germline loops: CDR1 SGHDT, CDR2 YYEEEE. The V and J ends lost 4 bases and 8 bases respectively, with 15 bases between them. In nucleotides, the CDR3 is TGTGCCAGCAGCCTAGGGGCAGGTGCGGAAGCTTTCTTT. It translates to CASSLGAGAEAFF.

The chain has TRBV11-2 and TRBJ1-2; D is unresolved. The V end lost 1 base, the J end lost 4 bases, and 10 bases lay between the germline ends. The CDR3 consists of 14 residues. Germline CDR1 is SGHAT and CDR2 is FQNNGV. CDR3 amino acids: CASSLGRVGYGYTF. CDR3 nucleotide sequence: TGTGCCAGCAGCTTAGGAAGGGTCGGCTATGGCTACACCTTC.

This chain connects TRBV11-3 to TRBJ2-5; TRBD2 agrees at 8 bases. Germline V lookup: CDR1 SGHNT, CDR2 YENEEA. Trimming removed 1 base from V and 5 bases from J; junction bases left unmatched: 9. CDR3 length: 16 amino acids. For the CDR3, the DNA is TGTGCCAGCAGCTTAGGATCCGGGAGGGCGGATGAGACCCAGTACTTC. Translation gives CASSLGSGRADETQYF.

J is TRBJ2-3 and V is TRBV6-5; D unresolved. The length of the CDR3 is 12 residues. The ends were cut back, 1 base at V and 2 bases at J, with 1 base in the middle. Germline values: CDR1 MNHEY, CDR2 SVGAGI. The CDR3 DNA follows: TGTGCCAGCAGTTACTACACAGATACGCAGTATTTT. Translation gives CASSYYTDTQYF.